Following are 21 T cell receptor beta chains from one sample sequenced in a study of T cell responses to AZD1222 COVID-19 vaccine. The assay was immunoSEQ multiplex PCR, and TCRdb's table has in-frame clones only and misses some. The sample shows some 96,000 clones, roughly 86% of them seen only once. The material sequenced was peripheral blood, taken 28 days after the second AZD1222 dose. The receptors originated from an adult who received the AZD1222 COVID-19 vaccine.

The chain carries TRBV6-5 and TRBJ2-7; TRBD1 aligns across 10 bases. Germline assignment: CDR1 MNHEY and CDR2 SVGAGI. The CDR3 sequence is 15 residues long. J gave up 3 bases and V 6 bases, and 8 bases lay outside the gene matches. CDR3 sequence reads: CASRGPGTGDYEQYF. The CDR3 nucleotides read TGTGCCAGCAGGGGGCCCGGGACAGGGGACTACGAGCAGTACTTC.

The rearrangement joins TRBV7-2 to TRBJ1-2, with TRBD1 matching 9 bases. CDR3 length: 15 amino acids. Germline lookup yields CDR1 SGHTA and CDR2 FQGNSA. V shed 4 bases and J 8 bases; nucleotides not matched to a gene: 11. The CDR3 DNA follows: TGTGCCAGCAGCTCCCGGACAGGGGACGGTCTGGGCTACACCTTC. Its translation is CASSSRTGDGLGYTF.

CDR3 DNA sequence: TGTGCCAGCAGTCCAAGGGTTCGCGGCTACACCTTC. As protein: CASSPRVRGYTF. The J gene is TRBJ1-2, the V gene TRBV12-3 or TRBV12-4; D is undetermined. Trimming took off 5 bases at V and 8 bases at J, with 12 bases between the two ends. The CDR3 is made up of 12 amino acids.

The V and J genes are TRBV7-9 and TRBJ2-3; D remains unclear. The CDR3 has 16 amino acids. The germline V and J ends were trimmed by 6 bases and 2 bases, with 18 bases remaining between them. Germline values: CDR1 SEHNR, CDR2 FQNEAQ (reference sequence). CDR3 nucleotide sequence: TGTGCCAGCAGTGACCCCATGGGCGGCTTCACAGATACGCAGTATTTT. This translates into CASSDPMGGFTDTQYF.

This clone was seen more than once but under ten times. The chain is built from TRBV6-5 and TRBJ2-1; D is undetermined. Trimming shortened V by 6 bases and J by 3 bases, and 12 bases separated the two germline ends. CDR3 length: 14 amino acids. The V gene's germline CDR1 is MNHEY and CDR2 SVGAGI. CDR3 coding DNA: TGTGCCAGCAGAGCGTCCTTAGACTACAATGAGCAGTTCTTC. Its translation: CASRASLDYNEQFF.

The V call is TRBV5-1, the J call TRBJ2-7; TRBD1 is a possible D gene (5 bases). Trimming took off 2 bases at V and 0 bases at J, with 18 bases between the two ends. CDR1 and CDR2 (germline): SGHRS, YFSETQ. There are 17 residues in the CDR3. CDR3 loop: CASSFGGGRADSYEQYF. CDR3 bases: TGCGCCAGCAGCTTCGGCGGCGGCAGGGCCGACTCCTACGAGCAGTACTTC. Together with reference TRBV5-1 and TRBJ2-7, the CDR3 gives the full variable domain: KAGVTQTPRYLIKTRGQQVTLSCSPISGHRSVSWYQQTPGQGLQFLFEYFSETQRNKGNFPGRFSGRQFSNSRSEMNVSTLELGDSALYLCASSFGGGRADSYEQYFGPGTRLTVT.

The J gene is TRBJ2-7, the V gene TRBV20-1, with D tentatively TRBD2 (6 bases). Trimming pared 3 bases from V and 1 base from J, leaving 16 bases between. This CDR3 has 15 amino acids. Germline values: CDR1 DFQATT, CDR2 SNEGSKA (reference sequence). CDR3: CSASSRGFPSYEQYF. CDR3 in DNA: TGCAGTGCTAGTTCCCGGGGGTTCCCATCCTACGAGCAGTACTTC.

The J gene is TRBJ1-5, the V gene TRBV2, with D tentatively TRBD1 (5 bases). The germline V gene encodes CDR1 SNHLY and CDR2 FYNNEI. This CDR3 is built from 16 residues. V was clipped by 0 bases and J by 4 bases, with 13 bases between them. The CDR3 DNA is TGTGCCAGCAGTGAAGCGGGGGTTCAATTAAATCAGCCCCAGCATTTT. Translated, it gives CASSEAGVQLNQPQHF. Complete variable domain (other parts from reference TRBV2 and TRBJ1-5): EPEVTQTPSHQVTQMGQEVILRCVPISNHLYFYWYRQILGQKVEFLVSFYNNEISEKSEIFDDQFSVERPDGSNFTLKIRSTKLEDSAMYFCASSEAGVQLNQPQHFGDGTRLSIL.

This clone appeared a few times. The chain links TRBV3-1 (or the pseudogene TRBV3-2) to TRBJ1-2; perhaps TRBD1 as D (6 bases). The CDR3 has 16 residues. Per germline, CDR1 LGHDT and CDR2 YNNKEL (reference sequence). V was shortened by 4 bases and J by 4 bases, with 19 bases between the two germline ends. Here the CDR3 DNA reads TGTGCCAGCAGCCGCCGGGCAGGGGAGACTAGCTATGGCTACACCTTC. Residues: CASSRRAGETSYGYTF.

The chain links TRBV30 to TRBJ2-1; 7 bases fit TRBD1. The CDR3 runs 14 residues. J gave up 2 bases and V 7 bases, and 8 bases lay outside the gene matches. Germline V gives CDR1 GTSNPN, CDR2 SVGIG (reference sequence). The CDR3 region has the DNA TGTGCCTATACATCGGGACAGCCCTACAATGAGCAGTTCTTC. Translating gives CAYTSGQPYNEQFF.

The chain links TRBV6-5 to TRBJ2-7, with 7 bases fitting TRBD1. From germline, CDR1 is MNHEY and CDR2 SVGAGI. The CDR3 totals 14 residues. V shed 4 bases, J shed 2 bases, and the junction held 5 bases outside the gene matches. The CDR3 DNA reads as TGTGCCAGCAGTTCCCCCCAGGGGGCCTACGAGCAGTACTTC. Translating it yields CASSSPQGAYEQYF.

The chain couples TRBV5-5 to TRBJ2-7, with D tentatively TRBD2 (5 bases). Trimming removed 4 bases at V and 5 bases at J, with 22 bases between. Germline V gene lookup returns CDR1 SGHKS and CDR2 YYEKEE (reference sequence). This CDR3 comprises 16 residues. The CDR3 spells CASSVRLWGVGHEQYF. The CDR3 coding sequence is TGTGCCAGCAGCGTTCGCCTTTGGGGAGTCGGACACGAGCAGTACTTC.

This chain links TRBV28 with TRBJ1-6; no clear D gene. CDR3 size: 14 residues. The V gene's germline CDR1 is MDHEN and CDR2 SYDVKM. V gave up 6 bases and J gave up 7 bases, with 13 bases separating them. CDR3 in amino acids: CASSIGRANSPLHF. CDR3 sequence (DNA): TGTGCCAGCAGCATCGGACGGGCGAATTCACCCCTCCACTTT.

This clone was counted once. V is TRBV7-2 and J is TRBJ2-1, with D unresolved. The V gene lost 0 bases and the J gene lost 8 bases, with 8 bases spanning the gap. Germline CDR1 and CDR2: SGHTA and FQGNSA. This CDR3 spans 13 amino acids. In DNA form, the CDR3 reads TGTGCCAGCAGCTTAGCGGGTCCTTATGAGCAGTTCTTC. Its protein product is CASSLAGPYEQFF.

This chain joins TRBV20-1 and TRBJ2-7; TRBD1 is a possible D gene (5 bases). Trimming pared 7 bases from V and 2 bases from J, leaving 9 bases between. The CDR3 contains 11 residues. CDR1 DFQATT and CDR2 SNEGSKA come from the germline V gene (reference sequence). The DNA for the CDR3 is TGCAGTGTCATGGGGCCCTACGAGCAGTACTTC. This translates into CSVMGPYEQYF.

The genes are TRBV19 and TRBJ2-1; 9 bases fit TRBD1. This CDR3 comprises 14 residues. V shed 10 bases and J 10 bases; nucleotides not matched to a gene: 14. From germline, CDR1 is LNHDA and CDR2 SQIVND (reference sequence). This CDR3 is CATCQGTGYGEQFF. The DNA of the CDR3 is TGTGCCACATGTCAGGGGACAGGGTATGGAGAGCAGTTCTTC.

With regard to this clone: One junction end disagrees with the germline gene, perhaps due to a read error. The chain uses TRBV10-3 and TRBJ1-2, with TRBD1 matching 7 bases. CDR1 is ENHRY and CDR2 is SYGVKD in the germline V gene. The CDR3 covers 13 residues. The CDR3 loop reads CAISESGQGQRSF. CDR3 in DNA: TGTGCCATCAGTGAGTCAGGGCAGGGACAGCGGTCCTTC.

This chain joins TRBV28 and TRBJ2-7; TRBD1 matches 8 bases. The germline gives CDR1 MDHEN, CDR2 SYDVKM. Losses at the gene ends were 5 bases for V and 7 bases for J; bases not matched to a gene: 28. CDR3 length: 20 amino acids. Here the CDR3 DNA reads TGTGCCAGCAGTCTCATAGGTATTTGGGGTAGGGCAGGGGGCTCCCCTGAGCAGTACTTC. Protein: CASSLIGIWGRAGGSPEQYF.

The chain recombines TRBV6-6 with TRBJ2-7, with 10 positions matching TRBD2. Germline values: CDR1 MNHNY, CDR2 SVGAGI (reference sequence). This CDR3 has 14 amino acids. With V trimmed by 7 bases and J by 3 bases, 6 bases remained unmatched. The CDR3 DNA sequence: TGTGCCAGCATCGGGACTAGCGAATTCTACGAGCAGTACTTC. It codes for CASIGTSEFYEQYF.

Remarks on this clone: Sequence at one end of the junction differs from germline and may be a read error. The chain has TRBV9 and TRBJ2-2; perhaps TRBD2 as D (5 bases). The CDR3 totals 19 residues. Per the germline V gene, CDR1 is SGDLS and CDR2 is YYNGEE. CDR3 sequence (DNA): TGTGCCAGCAGCGTAGTGACGTCCCGGACGGTGCTTGGGCACCGGGGAGCTGTTTTT. This codes for CASSVVTSRTVLGHRGAVF.

The rearrangement joins TRBV3-1 (or the pseudogene TRBV3-2) to TRBJ2-1, with D uncertain. CDR1 and CDR2 from the germline V gene are LGHDT and YNNKEL (reference sequence). The V gene lost 0 bases and the J gene lost 5 bases, with 14 bases spanning the gap. The CDR3 contains 16 residues. CDR3 residues: CASSQDSALPNNEQFF. Here the CDR3 DNA reads TGTGCCAGCAGCCAAGATTCAGCGTTGCCTAACAATGAGCAGTTCTTC.